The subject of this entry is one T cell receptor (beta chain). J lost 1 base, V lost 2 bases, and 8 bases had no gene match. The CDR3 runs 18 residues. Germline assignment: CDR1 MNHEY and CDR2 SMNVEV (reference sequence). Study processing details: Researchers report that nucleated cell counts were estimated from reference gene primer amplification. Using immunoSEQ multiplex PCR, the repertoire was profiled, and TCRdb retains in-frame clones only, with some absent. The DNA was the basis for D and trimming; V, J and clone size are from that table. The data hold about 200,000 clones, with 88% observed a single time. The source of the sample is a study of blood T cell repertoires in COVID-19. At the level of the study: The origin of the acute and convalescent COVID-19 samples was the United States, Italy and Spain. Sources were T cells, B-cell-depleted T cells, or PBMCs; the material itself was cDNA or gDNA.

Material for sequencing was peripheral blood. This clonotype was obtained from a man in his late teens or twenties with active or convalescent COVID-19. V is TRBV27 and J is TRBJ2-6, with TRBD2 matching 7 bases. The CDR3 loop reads CASSLGSGRDSGANVLTF. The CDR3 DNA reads TGTGCCAGCAGTTTAGGTTCAGGGAGGGATTCTGGGGCCAACGTCCTGACTTTC.